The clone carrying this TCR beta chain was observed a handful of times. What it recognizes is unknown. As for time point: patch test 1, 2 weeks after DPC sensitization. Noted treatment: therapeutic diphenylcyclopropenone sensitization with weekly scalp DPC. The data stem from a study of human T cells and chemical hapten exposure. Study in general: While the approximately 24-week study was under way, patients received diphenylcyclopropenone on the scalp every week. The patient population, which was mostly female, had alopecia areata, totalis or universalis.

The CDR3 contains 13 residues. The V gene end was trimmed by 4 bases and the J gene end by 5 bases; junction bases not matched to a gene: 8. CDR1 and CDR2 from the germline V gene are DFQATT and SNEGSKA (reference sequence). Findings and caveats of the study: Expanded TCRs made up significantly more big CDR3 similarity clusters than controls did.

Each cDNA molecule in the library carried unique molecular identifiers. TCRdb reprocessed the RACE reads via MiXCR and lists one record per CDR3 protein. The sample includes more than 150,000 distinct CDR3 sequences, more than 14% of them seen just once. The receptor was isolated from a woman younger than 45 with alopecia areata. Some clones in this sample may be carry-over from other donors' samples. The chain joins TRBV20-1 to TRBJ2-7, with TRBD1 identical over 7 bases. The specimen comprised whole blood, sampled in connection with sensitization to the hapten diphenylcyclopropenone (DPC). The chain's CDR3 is CSATDRFPHEQYF. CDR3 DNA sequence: TGCAGTGCTACGGACAGGTTCCCCCACGAGCAGTACTTC.